This T cell receptor (beta chain) derives from a study of tumor-infiltrating lymphocytes in oesophageal squamous cell carcinoma. This CDR3 has 13 residues. Per germline, CDR1 SGHVS and CDR2 FNYEAQ. TCRdb passed the PCR reads through MiXCR, listing each CDR3 protein once. The sample comprises 17,000 or so distinct CDR3 sequences, around 50% of which are singletons, and approximately 45% rests with the top ten. The sample taken for sequencing was normal esophageal tissue next to the tumor. The J gene is TRBJ2-5, the V gene TRBV7-6; possible D gene TRBD1, 6 bases. The closer fit of TRBJ1-2 to the DNA end suggests the J call may be wrong. This TCR was sampled from a female donor with esophageal squamous cell carcinoma. The CDR3, as DNA: TGTGCCAGCAGTGGGGGGCCGGGACGTGGCTACACCTTC. This translates into CASSGGPGRGYTF.